Listed below are T cell receptor beta chains from one sample, sequenced in a study of metastatic and nonmetastatic thyroid tumors. Via MiXCR, TCRdb re-called the PCR reads. This sample yields tens of thousands of clones, of which around 33% are seen a single time; 15% to 20% belongs to the top ten. The sample taken for sequencing was tumor tissue. The receptors shown here come from a female donor with papillary thyroid cancer or a benign thyroid nodule (not recorded which). Some clones in this sample may be carry-over from other donors' samples. Both conserved end residues are part of each CDR3. A D gene is named only where the DNA matches it firmly. Size is stated for part of the rows, as once, few or many counts, or as a class when the clone is expanded.

CDR3 protein,CDR3 DNA,V gene,J gene,CDR3 length,clone size,D gene
CASVPKYREGYTEAFF,TGTGCCAGCGTTCCGAAATACAGGGAGGGTTACACTGAAGCTTTCTTT,TRBV6-1,TRBJ1-1,16,few,.
CASSSDGGLGREQYF,TGTGCCAGCAGTTCGGACGGCGGTCTGGGGAGAGAGCAGTACTTC,TRBV6-1,TRBJ2-7,15,.,.
CASSLLVITGELFF,TGTGCCAGCAGTCTACTAGTAATCACCGGGGAGCTGTTTTTT,TRBV28,TRBJ2-2,14,.,.
CASSLVAESNTGELFF,TGTGCCAGCAGCTTAGTAGCGGAGTCGAACACCGGGGAGCTGTTTTTT,TRBV11-2,TRBJ2-2,16,.,.
CASSWKGRDADTQYF,TGTGCCAGCAGCTGGAAGGGGCGGGATGCAGATACGCAGTATTTT,TRBV11-2,TRBJ2-3,15,.,.
CASSEEGWAGRPLFF,TGTGCCAGCAGTGAGGAGGGGTGGGCAGGGAGGCCCCTGTTTTTT,TRBV25-1,TRBJ1-4,15,.,.
CSARAGVGTDTQYF,TGCAGTGCTAGGGCGGGAGTTGGCACAGATACGCAGTATTTT,TRBV20-1,TRBJ2-3,14,.,TRBD2
CASSLGPVGTDTQYF,TGCGCCAGCAGCTTGGGTCCGGTAGGCACAGATACGCAGTATTTT,TRBV5-1,TRBJ2-3,15,large,.
CASSWGQARAYEQYF,TGCGCCAGCAGCTGGGGACAGGCGAGGGCCTACGAGCAGTACTTC,TRBV5-1,TRBJ2-7,15,few,TRBD1
CASSLEESVDEQYF,TGTGCCAGCAGCTTAGAGGAAAGTGTAGACGAGCAGTACTTC,TRBV7-2,TRBJ2-7,14,.,.
CASSYDRTPYEQFF,TGTGCCAGCAGTTACGACCGGACTCCATATGAGCAGTTCTTC,TRBV6-5,TRBJ2-1,14,few,.
CASSFGTGPLSNYEQYF,TGTGCCAGCAGTTTCGGGACAGGGCCCTTATCGAACTACGAGCAGTACTTC,TRBV27,TRBJ2-7,17,few,TRBD1
CASRGIEQFF,TGTGCCAGCAGAGGAATAGAGCAGTTCTTC,TRBV28,TRBJ2-1,10,.,.
CASSSTRYEQYF,TGTGCCAGCAGTTCGACGAGGTACGAGCAGTACTTC,TRBV28,TRBJ2-7,12,few,.
CASTDRENTEAFF,TGTGCCAGCACCGACAGGGAGAATACTGAAGCTTTCTTT,TRBV6-1,TRBJ1-1,13,.,TRBD1
CASSERVLAYSDRGSYEQYF,TGTGCCAGCAGTGAACGGGTATTAGCCTATTCCGACAGGGGCTCCTACGAGCAGTACTTC,TRBV2,TRBJ2-7,20,.,TRBD1
CASSLDSRLATEAFF,TGTGCCAGCAGTTTAGATTCGAGGTTGGCCACTGAAGCTTTCTTT,TRBV12-3/TRBV12-4,TRBJ1-1,15,many,.
CASSRADSYSNQPQHF,TGTGCCAGCAGCCGGGCCGACAGCTATAGCAATCAGCCCCAGCATTTT,TRBV6-1,TRBJ1-5,16,many,.
CAWKIGGVYEQYF,TGTGCCTGGAAGATCGGAGGGGTCTACGAGCAGTACTTC,TRBV30,TRBJ2-7,13,.,.
CATSGLRGEQYF,TGTGCCACCAGTGGGCTCCGGGGTGAGCAGTACTTC,TRBV24-1,TRBJ2-7,12,.,.
CAISEPGQGLTEAFF,TGTGCCATCAGCGAACCGGGACAGGGGCTCACTGAAGCTTTCTTT,TRBV10-3,TRBJ1-1,15,.,TRBD1
CASIPGLAGYNEQFF,TGTGCCAGCATCCCAGGACTAGCGGGGTACAATGAGCAGTTCTTC,TRBV6-2/TRBV6-3,TRBJ2-1,15,few,TRBD2
CTPRGEAFF,TGCACCCCCCGGGGTGAAGCTTTCTTT,TRBV20-1,TRBJ1-1,9,few,.
CASSGLADRNGELFF,TGTGCCAGCAGTGGACTAGCAGACCGGAACGGGGAGCTGTTTTTT,TRBV6-1,TRBJ2-2,15,many,TRBD2
CASSQGTGAGYTF,TGTGCCAGCAGCCAAGGGACAGGGGCCGGCTACACCTTC,TRBV3-1,TRBJ1-2,13,.,TRBD1
CASSLGTDSPLHF,TGCGCCAGCAGCTTGGGGACGGATTCACCCCTCCACTTT,TRBV5-1,TRBJ1-6,13,.,.
CASSELTRSGGEQYF,TGTGCCAGCAGTGAACTGACCCGTAGCGGGGGCGAGCAGTACTTC,TRBV6-1,TRBJ2-7,15,.,TRBD2
CASSSRDRLQETQYF,TGTGCCAGTAGTTCCCGGGACAGGCTCCAAGAGACCCAGTACTTC,TRBV19,TRBJ2-5,15,.,TRBD1
CASTPAEPNSPLHF,TGTGCCAGCACTCCGGCAGAACCTAATTCACCCCTCCACTTT,TRBV12-3/TRBV12-4,TRBJ1-6,14,few,.
CASSVEWADSPLHF,TGTGCCAGCAGCGTAGAATGGGCGGATTCACCCCTCCACTTT,TRBV9,TRBJ1-6,14,.,.
CASSPMGGIISNQPQHF,TGTGCCAGCAGCCCTATGGGAGGGATCATTAGCAATCAGCCCCAGCATTTT,TRBV28,TRBJ1-5,17,.,.
CASTKLAGGSTDTQYF,TGTGCCAGCACCAAACTAGCGGGAGGGAGCACAGATACGCAGTATTTT,TRBV6-1,TRBJ2-3,16,few,TRBD2
CAISAGQGFNTEAFF,TGTGCCATCAGTGCCGGACAGGGTTTCAACACTGAAGCTTTCTTT,TRBV10-3,TRBJ1-1,15,few,TRBD1
CASSVSGTGGADTQYF,TGTGCCAGCAGCGTATCTGGGACAGGGGGCGCAGATACGCAGTATTTT,TRBV9,TRBJ2-3,16,.,TRBD1
CASSVATGGRTLFSGANVLTF,TGTGCCAGCAGTGTCGCGACTGGCGGGAGGACTCTATTCTCTGGGGCCAACGTCCTGACTTTC,TRBV6-4,TRBJ2-6,21,.,TRBD2
CASSLLGREAYF,TGTGCCAGCAGCTTGCTGGGCAGGGAGGCCTATTTT,TRBV7-2,TRBJ1-3,12,.,.
CASSPNGRGQGYGYTF,TGTGCCAGCAGTCCAAACGGCCGGGGACAGGGATATGGCTACACCTTC,TRBV6-1,TRBJ1-2,16,.,TRBD1
CASGHGYKSYEQYF,TGTGCCAGCGGCCACGGTTATAAGTCCTACGAGCAGTACTTC,TRBV11-2,TRBJ2-7,14,.,.
CATSRERIAFSGTDTQYF,TGTGCCACCAGCAGGGAACGAATAGCGTTTTCCGGCACAGATACGCAGTATTTT,TRBV15,TRBJ2-3,18,.,.
CASSLDGEPYEQYF,TGTGCCAGCAGTTTGGATGGGGAACCTTACGAGCAGTACTTC,TRBV27,TRBJ2-7,14,.,.
CASSLGDQPQHF,TGTGCCAGCAGTTTAGGGGATCAGCCCCAGCATTTT,TRBV12-3/TRBV12-4,TRBJ1-5,12,few,.
CSATPGLDGGEQFF,TGCAGTGCGACCCCGGGACTAGATGGAGGAGAGCAGTTCTTC,TRBV20-1,TRBJ2-1,14,.,TRBD2
CASSFYGGGNTGELFF,TGTGCCAGCAGCTTCTATGGGGGAGGAAACACCGGGGAGCTGTTTTTT,TRBV7-3,TRBJ2-2,16,.,.
CASSYLGLATDTQYF,TGTGCCAGCAGTTACTTGGGACTAGCAACAGATACGCAGTATTTT,TRBV6-5,TRBJ2-3,15,.,TRBD2
CASSFGYTGELFF,TGTGCCAGCAGCTTTGGATACACCGGGGAGCTGTTTTTT,TRBV11-2,TRBJ2-2,13,.,.
CAWSGGREQYF,TGTGCCTGGAGTGGGGGGAGAGAGCAGTACTTC,TRBV30,TRBJ2-7,11,once,.
CASSESPLYGYTF,TGCGCCAGCAGTGAGTCGCCCCTCTATGGCTACACCTTC,TRBV10-1,TRBJ1-2,13,few,.
CASSAKGDEQFF,TGTGCCAGCAGCGCGAAAGGAGATGAGCAGTTCTTC,TRBV12-3/TRBV12-4,TRBJ2-1,12,.,.
CASRLTSGPYNEQFF,TGTGCCAGCAGATTGACTAGCGGGCCTTACAATGAGCAGTTCTTC,TRBV2,TRBJ2-1,15,few,TRBD2
CASSLVRGLNQPQHF,TGTGCCAGCAGCTTAGTGAGGGGTCTAAATCAGCCCCAGCATTTT,TRBV7-2,TRBJ1-5,15,once,.
CSAREEVLSDTQYF,TGCAGTGCTAGAGAAGAGGTCCTTTCGGATACGCAGTATTTT,TRBV20-1,TRBJ2-3,14,.,.
CASSYSRGGADNSPLHF,TGTGCCAGCAGTTACTCGAGAGGGGGGGCAGATAATTCACCCCTCCACTTT,TRBV6-6,TRBJ1-6,17,many,.
CASSPTKELFF,TGTGCCAGCAGCCCGACTAAGGAGCTGTTTTTT,TRBV7-9,TRBJ2-2,11,.,.
CASSYWGGADEQFF,TGTGCCAGCAGTTACTGGGGGGGGGCAGATGAGCAGTTCTTC,TRBV6-6,TRBJ2-1,14,few,.
CTTTPDYNTGELFF,TGCACCACCACCCCGGACTATAACACCGGGGAGCTGTTTTTT,TRBV19,TRBJ2-2,14,few,.
CASSLCEEGGIRNNSPLHF,TGTGCCAGCAGTTTATGCGAGGAGGGAGGCATCCGCAATAATTCACCCCTCCACTTT,TRBV28,TRBJ1-6,19,few,.
CASSYPTGGGDEQYF,TGTGCCAGCAGTTACCCCACAGGGGGTGGCGACGAGCAGTACTTC,TRBV6-6,TRBJ2-7,15,few,TRBD1
CASSETGDTQYF,TGTGCCAGCAGTGAAACGGGGGATACGCAGTATTTT,TRBV2,TRBJ2-3,12,few,.
CASSYQGANTEAFF,TGTGCCAGCAGTTACCAGGGGGCGAACACTGAAGCTTTCTTT,TRBV6-2/TRBV6-3,TRBJ1-1,14,few,TRBD1
CASSSGPFYEQYF,TGTGCCAGTAGTAGCGGGCCCTTCTACGAGCAGTACTTC,TRBV19,TRBJ2-7,13,few,.